The 10 T cell receptor beta chains below come from one sample, sequenced in a study of blood T cells in healthy people across ages. For the second PCR, which ran for roughly 6 to 12 cycles, a sample-barcoded 5' primer and a J-beta primer mix were used. TCRdb re-derived calls from the 5' RACE reads in MiXCR, one entry per CDR3 protein. The sample includes roughly 1,300,000 distinct CDR3 sequences, 45% to 70% of them seen just once. The sample taken for sequencing was blood. These receptor sequences come from a young man in good health.

This rearrangement joins TRBV20-1 to TRBJ1-2; 7 bases are a match to TRBD1. Germline V gene lookup returns CDR1 DFQATT and CDR2 SNEGSKA (reference sequence). The CDR3 contains 12 residues. The J segment lost 7 bases and the V segment lost 5 bases, leaving 7 bases of the junction unmatched. The DNA for the CDR3 is TGCAGTGCTGAACAGGGGCGTCGTGGCTACACCTTC. It is translated as CSAEQGRRGYTF.

This clonotype was counted a few times. This rearrangement joins TRBV7-2 to TRBJ2-7; D tentatively reads TRBD1 or TRBD2 (5 bases each). V dropped 1 base and J dropped 2 bases, with 12 bases sitting between them. CDR1 and CDR2 from the germline V gene are SGHTA and FQGNSA. The CDR3 covers 15 residues. CDR3 sequence reads: CASSLEERGPYEQYF. Here the CDR3 DNA reads TGTGCCAGCAGCTTAGAAGAGAGGGGCCCCTACGAGCAGTACTTC.

The V call is TRBV2, the J call TRBJ2-7; TRBD2 might be the D (6 bases). Germline loops: CDR1 SNHLY, CDR2 FYNNEI. Deletions cut 1 base from V and 3 bases from J, with 13 bases between. This CDR3 comprises 15 residues. For the CDR3, the DNA is TGTGCCAGCAGTGAAGGGTTCCAGGGAGGCTACGAGCAGTACTTC. This translates into CASSEGFQGGYEQYF.

The rearrangement joins TRBV3-1 to TRBJ2-5; no firm D call. The germline CDR1 and CDR2 sequences are LGHDT and YNNKEL (reference sequence). V dropped 0 bases and J dropped 4 bases, with 9 bases sitting between them. There are 14 residues in the CDR3. The CDR3 sequence: CASSQESLGETQYF. The CDR3 DNA reads as TGTGCCAGCAGCCAAGAGAGCTTAGGAGAGACCCAGTACTTC.

This clonotype was observed a few times. The chain recombines TRBV20-1 with TRBJ2-1, with D tentatively TRBD2 (5 bases). The CDR3 totals 14 residues. V was clipped by 3 bases and J by 8 bases, with 17 bases between them. CDR1 and CDR2 from the germline V gene are DFQATT and SNEGSKA (reference sequence). The chain's CDR3 is CSASGGLYLHEQFF. CDR3 DNA sequence: TGCAGTGCTAGCGGCGGGCTATACCTCCATGAGCAGTTCTTC.

This sequence joins TRBV10-3 and TRBJ2-4; no definite D call. The CDR3 totals 12 residues. V was cut by 3 bases and J by 13 bases, with 13 bases left in between. Germline-derived CDR1 and CDR2 are ENHRY and SYGVKD. CDR3 in amino acids: CAISELRGAQYF. Written as DNA, the CDR3 is TGTGCCATCAGTGAATTGAGAGGAGCACAGTACTTC.

This chain connects TRBV4-3 to TRBJ2-5, with 11 bases fitting TRBD2. Germline lookup yields CDR1 LGHNA and CDR2 YSLEER. CDR3 length: 17 amino acids. The J segment lost 2 bases and the V segment lost 0 bases, leaving 5 bases of the junction unmatched. CDR3 residues: CASSQDLAGGKQETQYF. The CDR3 region has the DNA TGCGCCAGCAGCCAAGACCTAGCGGGGGGAAAGCAAGAGACCCAGTACTTC.

This clonotype was counted between two and nine times. This rearrangement joins TRBV29-1 to TRBJ2-1; possible D gene TRBD2, 6 bases. The germline V gene encodes CDR1 SQVTM and CDR2 ANQGSEA. The V gene lost 7 bases and the J gene lost 6 bases, with 13 bases spanning the gap. The CDR3 sequence is 12 residues long. CDR3 bases: TGCAGCGGGGGGGACGGCACCAATGAGCAGTTCTTC. It codes for CSGGDGTNEQFF.

The chain employs TRBV6-5 and TRBJ2-3; D is undetermined. The germline CDR1 and CDR2 sequences are MNHEY and SVGAGI. V lost 8 bases to trimming and J lost 4 bases, with 7 bases between them. This CDR3 spans 11 amino acids. CDR3 nucleotides: TGTGCCAGCGGAAACCCAGATACGCAGTATTTT. Translating gives CASGNPDTQYF.

The chain is built from TRBV5-6 and TRBJ2-1, with TRBD2 matching 15 bases. The junction had 2 bases not matched to a gene; V was cut back by 0 bases and J by 10 bases. Germline V lookup: CDR1 SGHDT, CDR2 YYEEEE. The CDR3 is 15 residues long. This CDR3 is CASSLGGTSGREQFF. For the CDR3, the DNA is TGTGCCAGCAGCTTGGGGGGGACTAGCGGGAGGGAGCAGTTCTTC.